This record covers a single T cell receptor (beta chain). Its antigen remains unknown. These data belong to a study of CD8 T cells in Susac syndrome. General study results and limits: The number of individuals included in the study's TCR sequencing and HLA analysis was acknowledged as relatively small.

CD8+ and CD4+ T cells from blood underwent TCR beta sequencing, which was carried out in a high-throughput format. Negative isolation was used for CD8+ and CD4+ T cells and FACS enrichment for TEMRA cells. Random-hexamer reverse transcription was applied to about 0.45 to 1 ug RNA. Amplification of TCR beta CDR3 by immunoSEQ multiplex PCR spanned 54 Vbeta and 13 Jbeta. TCRdb reanalysed the immunoSEQ multiplex PCR reads using MiXCR and keeps one entry per CDR3 protein. In the table there are hundreds of thousands of distinct CDR3 sequences, 75% to 85% of which are singletons. The length of the CDR3 is 17 residues. Germline V CDR1 and CDR2: MNHEY, SVGEGT. Trimming stripped 0 bases from V and 4 bases from J, with 19 bases between.

The sequence derives from a human donor with multiple sclerosis. The sequenced material came from CD8+ T cells from PBMCs. This chain uses TRBV6-2 or TRBV6-3 with TRBJ2-7; D may be TRBD1 or TRBD2 (6 bases each). In DNA form, the CDR3 reads TGTGCCAGCAGTTACTCCGTGGCGGGCGGAGGGGGTTACGAGCAGTACTTC. Protein: CASSYSVAGGGGYEQYF.